This T cell receptor (beta chain) was identified during a study of shared clonotypes between healthy human individuals. About the study: Each donor's CD4 naive and CD4 memory cells filled three plates apiece, CD8 naive two, and CD8 memory one. Study-level findings and limits: Generation probability values for non-shared clonotypes were lower than those for clonotypes shared by all four donors. Inspection by rarefaction showed sorted-subset sequencing to be incomplete despite large depth.

The naive CD8 subset, CD45RO-negative cells positively selected for CCR7, excluded terminally differentiated effector memory CD45RA+ cells. Trimming took 5 bases from V and 0 from J, leaving 16 bases between them. There are 16 residues in the CDR3. Germline V gene lookup returns CDR1 MNHNY and CDR2 SVGAGI (reference sequence). Deep-level assay runs were performed. Sequenced by immunoSEQ multiplex PCR; TCRdb stores in-frame clones only, minus some. Seen here are 2 million to 2.5 million clones, about 95% observed once, and the top ten hold around 1.1%. A word on this clone: Its antigen is unknown.

The chain joins TRBV6-6 to TRBJ1-1; D ambiguous. Sequenced material: naive CD8+ T cells sorted from blood. The sequence was collected from a man aged 18 to 35 in good health. The chain's CDR3 is CASSPGMRSMNTEAFF. DNA of the CDR3: TGTGCCAGCAGTCCCGGGATGCGGAGCATGAACACTGAAGCTTTCTTT.